This T cell receptor beta chain was recovered during a study of blood T cell repertoires in COVID-19. Overall study: Acute and convalescent COVID-19 specimens originated in the United States, Italy and Spain. T cells, B-cell-depleted T cells, or PBMCs supplied cDNA or gDNA.

Looked up from germline, CDR1 is SGHVS and CDR2 is FNYEAQ. Between the trimmed V and J ends, which lost 1 base and 2 bases, there was a span of 5 bases. The CDR3 has 13 residues. In the authors' workflow: Reference gene primer amplification gave nucleated cell count estimates. The assay was immunoSEQ multiplex PCR, and TCRdb's table has in-frame clones only and misses some. That table supplies the V and J calls and clone size; D and trimming were determined from the DNA. The table records about 77,000 clones, about 80% of them present only once. This TCR was sampled from a woman aged 70-85 years with acute or convalescent COVID-19. Sequenced sample: peripheral blood. The rearrangement joins TRBV7-6 to TRBJ1-2; D is unresolved. The chain's CDR3 is CASSLGENYGYTF. CDR3 bases: TGTGCCAGCAGCTTAGGGGAGAACTATGGCTACACCTTC.